The 13 T cell receptor beta chains listed next were all sequenced from one sample in a study of blood T cell repertoires in COVID-19. The data were produced by immunoSEQ multiplex PCR, yet TCRdb's version contains in-frame clones alone and is incomplete. This table has nearly 95,000 clones, more than 65% appearing once. Material: peripheral blood. The receptors were gathered from a human donor in a cohort sampled during active COVID-19.

This clone has just one count. The chain uses TRBV3-1 (or the pseudogene TRBV3-2) and TRBJ1-1, with D unresolved. This CDR3 spans 15 amino acids. CDR1 LGHDT and CDR2 YNNKEL come from the germline V gene (reference sequence). Trimming stripped 2 bases from V and 4 bases from J, with 14 bases between. CDR3 region: CASSQLDLGSTEAFF. The CDR3 DNA reads as TGTGCCAGCAGCCAACTGGACCTGGGGAGCACTGAAGCTTTCTTT.

The chain combines TRBV19 with TRBJ1-2; D remains ambiguous. This CDR3 contains 13 residues. V gave up 6 bases and J gave up 3 bases, with 11 bases separating them. Germline-derived CDR1 and CDR2 are LNHDA and SQIVND (reference sequence). CDR3 DNA: TGTGCCAGTAGGACTAGCAAGGACTATGGCTACACCTTC. Its protein product is CASRTSKDYGYTF.

A remark on this clone: Additional DNA sequences in this sample encode the identical CDR3. V gene TRBV11-2 combines with J gene TRBJ2-2, with D tentatively TRBD1 (5 bases). V was pared by 5 bases and J by 3 bases, with 7 bases between. The germline gives CDR1 SGHAT, CDR2 FQNNGV. The CDR3 length is 13 residues. The CDR3 region has the DNA TGTGCCAGCAGCCTGACAGACACCGGGGAGCTGTTTTTT. It is translated as CASSLTDTGELFF.

The CDR3 nucleotides are TGTGCCAGTACTATCGATCGGGACAGGGTTGGCTACACCTTC. Its protein product is CASTIDRDRVGYTF. V is TRBV19 and J is TRBJ1-2, with 9 nucleotides matching TRBD1. Germline assignment: CDR1 LNHDA and CDR2 SQIVND (reference sequence). This CDR3 is 14 amino acids long. The J segment lost 7 bases and the V segment lost 7 bases, leaving 10 bases of the junction unmatched.

J is TRBJ1-3 and V is TRBV11-2; maybe TRBD1 (5 bases). Trimming took 4 bases from V and 8 from J, leaving 21 bases between them. Germline CDR1 and CDR2: SGHAT and FQNNGV. This CDR3 has 16 amino acids. This CDR3 is CASSWYGASRGDTIYF. CDR3 coding DNA: TGTGCCAGCAGCTGGTATGGGGCCTCCCGCGGGGACACCATATATTTT.

The table lists this clone with many counts. The V call is TRBV28, the J call TRBJ1-1; D is undetermined. The CDR3 runs to 12 residues. Germline lookup yields CDR1 MDHEN and CDR2 SYDVKM. V was clipped by 6 bases and J by 4 bases, with 9 bases between them. This CDR3 is CASRTEITEAFF. In DNA form, the CDR3 reads TGTGCCAGCAGAACAGAAATCACTGAAGCTTTCTTT.

This clone was picked up one time. J is TRBJ1-1 and V is TRBV6-5; 10 positions agree with TRBD1. Germline assignment: CDR1 MNHEY and CDR2 SVGAGI. The junction had 3 bases not matched to a gene; V was cut back by 7 bases and J by 1 base. The CDR3 is 14 amino acids. CDR3 loop: CASMDRGANTEAFF. The CDR3 DNA reads TGTGCCAGCATGGACAGGGGGGCGAACACTGAAGCTTTCTTT.

The genes are TRBV10-3 and TRBJ2-1, with TRBD1 identical over 9 bases. This CDR3 region has 15 residues. V dropped 6 bases and J dropped 5; count of bases not matched to a gene: 8. Germline V lookup: CDR1 ENHRY, CDR2 SYGVKD. CDR3 sequence (DNA): TGTGCCATCAGCAGGTCGGGACAGGGAAACAATGAGCAGTTCTTC. Protein product: CAISRSGQGNNEQFF.

The rearrangement links TRBV3-1 (or the pseudogene TRBV3-2) to TRBJ2-5; D is undetermined. The CDR3 covers 11 residues. Germline lookup yields CDR1 LGHDT and CDR2 YNNKEL (reference sequence). Between the trimmed V and J ends, which lost 3 bases and 5 bases, there was a span of 4 bases. The CDR3 nucleotides are TGTGCCAGCAGCCAGAGCGAGACCCAGTACTTC. It encodes CASSQSETQYF.

Many counts were recorded for this clone. The rearrangement joins TRBV9 to TRBJ2-3; 14 bases are shared with TRBD2. Germline CDR1 SGDLS, CDR2 YYNGEE. The CDR3 runs to 16 residues. V was pared by 5 bases and J by 6 bases, with 8 bases of the junction left unmatched. CDR3 DNA sequence: TGTGCCAGCAGTCCGGGGACTAGCGGGAGAAGGGATACGCAGTATTTT. It specifies CASSPGTSGRRDTQYF.

The chain is built from TRBV28 and TRBJ1-2, with D possibly being TRBD1 (6 bases). This CDR3 comprises 14 residues. The V gene lost 10 bases and the J gene lost 5 bases, with 20 bases spanning the gap. Per the germline V gene, CDR1 is MDHEN and CDR2 is SYDVKM. CDR3 amino acids: CAISWGGNYYGYTF. For the CDR3, the DNA is TGTGCCATCTCCTGGGGGGGCAATTATTATGGCTACACCTTC.

The chain employs TRBV15 and TRBJ1-5; D may be TRBD1 (5 bases). The CDR3 is 14 residues long. Germline CDR1 reads LNHNV; CDR2 reads YYDKDF (reference sequence). V was shortened by 5 bases and J by 5 bases, with 13 bases between the two germline ends. CDR3 bases: TGTGCCACCAGCGGGGCAGGGTCCCATCAGCCCCAGCATTTT. Translated, it gives CATSGAGSHQPQHF.

The chain carries TRBV7-8 and TRBJ2-1; 8 bases match TRBD2. The junction had 6 bases not matched to a gene; V was cut back by 5 bases and J by 9 bases. CDR1 and CDR2 (germline): SGHVS, FQNEAQ. The CDR3 has 13 amino acids. This chain's CDR3 is CASSGTRMSEQFF. The DNA for the CDR3 is TGTGCCAGCAGCGGGACTAGAATGAGTGAGCAGTTCTTC.